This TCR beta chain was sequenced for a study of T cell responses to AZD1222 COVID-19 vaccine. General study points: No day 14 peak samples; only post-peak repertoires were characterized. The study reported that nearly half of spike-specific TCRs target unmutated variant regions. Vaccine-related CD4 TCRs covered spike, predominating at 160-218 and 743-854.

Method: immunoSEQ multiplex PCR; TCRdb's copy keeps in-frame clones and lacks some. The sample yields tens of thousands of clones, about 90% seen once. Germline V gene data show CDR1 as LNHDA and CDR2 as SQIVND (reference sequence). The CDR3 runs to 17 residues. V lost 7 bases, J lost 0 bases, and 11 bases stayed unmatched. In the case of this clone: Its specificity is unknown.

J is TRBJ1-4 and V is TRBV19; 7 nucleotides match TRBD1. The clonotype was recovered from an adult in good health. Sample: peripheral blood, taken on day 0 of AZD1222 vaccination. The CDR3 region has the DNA TGTGCCAGTACCCCCCGGGGGCAGGGGGCAACTAATGAAAAACTGTTTTTT. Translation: CASTPRGQGATNEKLFF.